This T cell receptor (beta chain) was captured in a study of spatial heterogeneity in lung cancer (dated by TCRdb to between 2019 and 2020). Looking at the study overall: More beta-chain than alpha-chain transcripts were consistently detected, likely reflecting higher beta-chain transcript abundance. Nonsynonymous mutation counts, determined by whole-exome sequencing of tumor tissue, were related to features of the TCR repertoire. In the raw uncorrected reads, each unique combination of TCR and UMI appeared more than ten times on average. At surgery, 200 to 250 tumor regions, around 64 matched nontumor lung samples and 56 PBMC samples were TCR-sequenced for both alpha and beta chains. TCR alpha and beta repertoires were quantitatively compared across multiple tumor regions, matched nontumor lung and blood in non-small cell lung cancer. On the study overall, not on this receptor specifically: Confirming at a functional level the hypothesis that regional TCRs recognize regional mutations was considered to require additional single-cell paired TCR alpha and beta sequencing. Ubiquitous expanded tumor TCRs showed up in blood more often at tumor resection than at routine follow-up.

Interpreted using the paper, the time point label stands for: sample taken at primary tumor resection. The donors were approximately 70 patients from the lung TRACERx cohort who had early-stage, untreated non-small cell lung cancer. For TCR sequencing, whole RNA was extracted from tumor and nontumor lung tissue, or from cryopreserved PBMC samples, and no cell sorting was done. Only patients for whom sufficient RNA was available from at least two tumor regions were selected for TCR sequencing. Library construction relied on 5' RACE. Sequencing took place on a NextSeq 500. The TCR library protocol attached a unique molecular identifier to each TCR cDNA molecule to allow correction of PCR and sequencing errors. As for the original processing: Decombinator tools were used for TCR identification, UMI-based error correction and CDR3 extraction. TCRs above a frequency of 2 per 1,000, corresponding to the top 1% of the tumor frequency distribution, were defined as expanded. Renyi diversity was computed with the R vegan package after each repertoire had been subsampled 100 times to 5,000 TCRs. CDR3 similarity networks were built from amino acid triplet string-kernel similarity, with CDR3s being connected when pairwise similarity was above 0.82. The public reads were reanalyzed by TCRdb: fastp trimming at Q25, MiXCR alignment, in-frame beta chains only. Each entry is one CDR3 protein sequence, shown with its most common DNA and genes. Clone size and V and J calls follow TCRdb, not the original study. This sample is represented by about 23,000 distinct CDR3 sequences; around 4.6% of them were singletons. 4.5% to 6.5% of the sample is in the top ten clones.

This clonotype occurred many times. It has no known antigen specificity. No much larger clone exists at a distance of one base, and base qualities are not known. Taken from cysteine to phenylalanine, the CDR3 has 13 residues. CDR3 DNA is the only sequence kept; it has 39 bases, read in frame from the first base. CDR1 and CDR2, per the germline V gene (reference sequence), are DFQATT and SNEGSKA. Ends trimmed: V by 7 bases, J by 2 bases; bases unmatched to a gene: 4. The chain is encoded by TRBV20-1 joined to TRBJ2-7; 11 middle bases align to TRBD1. Sample: PBMCs, taken at surgery. This TCR came from a male donor with early-stage non-small cell lung cancer. The DNA is as follows: TGCAGTGTATGGGGACAGGGGGCCTACGAGCAGTACTTC. The translation is CSVWGQGAYEQYF.